This TCR beta chain was identified in a study of T cell responses to AZD1222 COVID-19 vaccine. Broader study findings: Sampling that yielded the repertoires occurred only after the peak T cell response. Per reports, nearly half of all spike-specific TCRs target regions that are unmutated in variants. With two AZD1222 doses given, Spike-specific TCR breadth and depth both rose. Clonal diversity was possibly underestimated; the donors were predominantly white British and more often female.

With respect to this clone: Its target is not known.

The method was immunoSEQ multiplex PCR; TCRdb's version includes in-frame clones alone and lacks a portion of them. This repertoire shows around 140,000 clones, approximately 91% found once; its top ten account for around 1%. Germline CDR1 and CDR2: SNHLY and FYNNEI. The V gene end was trimmed by 4 bases and the J gene end by 4 bases; junction bases not matched to a gene: 8. CDR3 length equals 15 residues. The source is an adult who received the AZD1222 COVID-19 vaccine. The sequences come from peripheral blood, collected 28 days after the second AZD1222 dose. The gene calls are TRBV2 and TRBJ1-2; TRBD1 matches 8 bases. The CDR3 protein is CASSVGQGLSYGYTF. CDR3 coding DNA: TGTGCCAGCAGTGTCGGACAGGGCTTAAGCTATGGCTACACCTTC.